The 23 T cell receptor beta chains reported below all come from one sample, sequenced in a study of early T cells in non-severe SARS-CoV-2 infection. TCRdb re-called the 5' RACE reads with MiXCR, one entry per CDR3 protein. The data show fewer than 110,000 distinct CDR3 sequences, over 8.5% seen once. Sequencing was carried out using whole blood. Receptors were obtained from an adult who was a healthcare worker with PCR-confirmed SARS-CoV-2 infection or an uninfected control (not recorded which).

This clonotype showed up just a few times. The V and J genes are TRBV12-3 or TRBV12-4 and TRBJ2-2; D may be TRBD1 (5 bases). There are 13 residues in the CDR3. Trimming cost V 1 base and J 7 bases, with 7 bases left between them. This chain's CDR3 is CASSLGQGGELFF. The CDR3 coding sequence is TGTGCCAGCAGTTTAGGGCAGGGCGGGGAGCTGTTTTTT.

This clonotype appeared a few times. CDR3 in amino acids: CASSSTIIGTEAFF. The CDR3 DNA is TGCGCCAGCAGCTCCACAATCATCGGGACTGAAGCTTTCTTT. The chain has TRBV5-1 and TRBJ1-1; D ambiguous. The CDR3 contains 14 residues. CDR1 is SGHRS and CDR2 is YFSETQ in the germline V gene. The V and J ends lost 3 bases and 5 bases respectively, with 14 bases between them.

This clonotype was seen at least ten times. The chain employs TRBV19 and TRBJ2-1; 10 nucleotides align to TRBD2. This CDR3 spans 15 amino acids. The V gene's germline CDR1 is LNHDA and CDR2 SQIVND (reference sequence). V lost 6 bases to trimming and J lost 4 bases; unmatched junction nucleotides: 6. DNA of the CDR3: TGTGCCAGTAGCCAAGGACTAGCGGCTTACAATGAGCAGTTCTTC. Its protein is CASSQGLAAYNEQFF.

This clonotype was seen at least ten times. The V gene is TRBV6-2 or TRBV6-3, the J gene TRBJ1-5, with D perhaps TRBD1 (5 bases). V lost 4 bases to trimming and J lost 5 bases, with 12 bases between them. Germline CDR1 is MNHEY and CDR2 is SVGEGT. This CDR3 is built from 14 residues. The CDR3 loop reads CASSFRDGHQPQHF. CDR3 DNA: TGTGCCAGCAGTTTCCGGGACGGACATCAGCCCCAGCATTTT.

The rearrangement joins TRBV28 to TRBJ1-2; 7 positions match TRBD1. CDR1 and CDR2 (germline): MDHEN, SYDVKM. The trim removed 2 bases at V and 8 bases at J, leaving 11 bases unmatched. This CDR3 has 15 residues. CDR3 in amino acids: CASSLTPTGEGGYTF. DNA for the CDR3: TGTGCCAGCAGTTTAACCCCCACAGGGGAGGGAGGCTACACCTTC.

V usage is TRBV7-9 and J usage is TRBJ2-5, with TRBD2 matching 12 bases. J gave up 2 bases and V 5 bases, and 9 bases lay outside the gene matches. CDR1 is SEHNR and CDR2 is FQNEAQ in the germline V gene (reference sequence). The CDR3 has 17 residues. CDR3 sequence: CASSATSGRIGQETQYF. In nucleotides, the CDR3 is TGTGCCAGCAGCGCGACTAGCGGGAGAATCGGGCAAGAGACCCAGTACTTC.

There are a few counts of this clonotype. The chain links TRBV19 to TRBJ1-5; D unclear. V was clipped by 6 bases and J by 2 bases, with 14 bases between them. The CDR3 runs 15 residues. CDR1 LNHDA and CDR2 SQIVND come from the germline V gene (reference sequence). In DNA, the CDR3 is TGTGCCAGTAGCCCCGGGGTGACGGGCAATCAGCCCCAGCATTTT. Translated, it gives CASSPGVTGNQPQHF.

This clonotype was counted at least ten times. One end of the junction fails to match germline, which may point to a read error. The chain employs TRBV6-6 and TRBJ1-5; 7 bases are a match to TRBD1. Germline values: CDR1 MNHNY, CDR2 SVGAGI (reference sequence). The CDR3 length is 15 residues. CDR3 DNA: TGTGCCAGCAGCTGGGACAGTTTTAGCTATCAGCCCCAGCATTTT. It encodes CASSWDSFSYQPQHF.

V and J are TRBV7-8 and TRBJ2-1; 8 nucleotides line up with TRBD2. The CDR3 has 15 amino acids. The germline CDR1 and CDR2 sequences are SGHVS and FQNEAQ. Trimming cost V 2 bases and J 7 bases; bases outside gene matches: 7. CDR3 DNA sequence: TGTGCCAGCAGCTTAATTCTAGCGGGTTATAATGAGCAGTTCTTC. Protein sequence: CASSLILAGYNEQFF. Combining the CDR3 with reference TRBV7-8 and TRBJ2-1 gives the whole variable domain GAGVSQSPRYKVAKRGQDVALRCDPISGHVSLFWYQQALGQGPEFLTYFQNEAQLDKSGLPSDRFFAERPEGSVSTLKIQRTQQEDSAVYLCASSLILAGYNEQFFGPGTRLTVL.

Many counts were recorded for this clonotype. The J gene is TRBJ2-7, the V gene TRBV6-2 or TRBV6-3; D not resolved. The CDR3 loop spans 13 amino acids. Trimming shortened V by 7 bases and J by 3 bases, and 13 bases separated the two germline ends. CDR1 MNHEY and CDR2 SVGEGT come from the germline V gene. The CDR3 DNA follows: TGTGCCAGCACCAAGAACCCGTACTACGAGCAGTACTTC. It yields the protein CASTKNPYYEQYF.

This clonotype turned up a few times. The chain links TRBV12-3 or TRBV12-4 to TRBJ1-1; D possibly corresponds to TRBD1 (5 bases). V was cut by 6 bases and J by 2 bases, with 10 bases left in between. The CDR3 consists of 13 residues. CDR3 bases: TGTGCCAGCAGGGCAGGGATAAACACTGAAGCTTTCTTT. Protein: CASRAGINTEAFF.

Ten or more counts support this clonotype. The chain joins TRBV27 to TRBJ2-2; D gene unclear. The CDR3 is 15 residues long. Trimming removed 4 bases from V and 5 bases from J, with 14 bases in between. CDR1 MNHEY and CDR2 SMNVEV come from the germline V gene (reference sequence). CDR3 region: CASSWAVRPTGELFF. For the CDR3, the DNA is TGTGCCAGCAGTTGGGCGGTCAGGCCGACCGGGGAGCTGTTTTTT.

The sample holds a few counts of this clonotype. The CDR3 DNA reads as TGCGCCAGCAGTTACGGACTAGCGGGGAACACCGGGGAGCTGTTTTTT. Translation gives CASSYGLAGNTGELFF. This chain connects TRBV5-1 to TRBJ2-2, with 11 bases aligning to TRBD2. Germline CDR1 is SGHRS and CDR2 is YFSETQ. This CDR3 contains 16 residues. Trimming cost V 5 bases and J 1 base; bases outside gene matches: 4.

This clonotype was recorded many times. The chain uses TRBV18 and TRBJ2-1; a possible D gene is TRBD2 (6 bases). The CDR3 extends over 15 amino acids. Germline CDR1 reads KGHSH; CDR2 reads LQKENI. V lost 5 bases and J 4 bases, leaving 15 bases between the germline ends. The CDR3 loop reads CASSSNAGLYNEQFF. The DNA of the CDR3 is TGTGCCAGCTCATCTAACGCGGGATTATACAATGAGCAGTTCTTC.

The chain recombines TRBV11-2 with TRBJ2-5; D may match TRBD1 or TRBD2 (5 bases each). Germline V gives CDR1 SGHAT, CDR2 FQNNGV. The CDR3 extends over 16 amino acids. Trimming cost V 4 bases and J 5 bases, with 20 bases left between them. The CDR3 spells CASSWGRDADPETQYF. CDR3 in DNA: TGTGCCAGCAGCTGGGGTAGGGACGCCGACCCTGAGACCCAGTACTTC.

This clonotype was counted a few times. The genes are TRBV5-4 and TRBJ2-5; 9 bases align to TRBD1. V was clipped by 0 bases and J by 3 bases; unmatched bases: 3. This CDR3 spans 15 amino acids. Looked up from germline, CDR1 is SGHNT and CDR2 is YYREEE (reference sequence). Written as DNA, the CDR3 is TGTGCCAGCAGCTTGGACAGGGGGCGGGAAGAGACCCAGTACTTC. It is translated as CASSLDRGREETQYF.

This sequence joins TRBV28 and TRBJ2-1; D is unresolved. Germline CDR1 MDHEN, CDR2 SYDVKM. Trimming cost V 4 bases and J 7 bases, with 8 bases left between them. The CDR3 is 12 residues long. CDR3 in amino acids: CASSSVANEQFF. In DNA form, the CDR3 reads TGTGCCAGCAGTTCGGTCGCAAATGAGCAGTTCTTC.

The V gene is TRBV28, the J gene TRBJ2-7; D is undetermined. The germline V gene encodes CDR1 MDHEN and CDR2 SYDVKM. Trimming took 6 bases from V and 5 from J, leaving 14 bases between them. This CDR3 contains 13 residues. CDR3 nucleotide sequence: TGTGCCAGCAGGTTGGACCAGACCAACGAGCAGTACTTC. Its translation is CASRLDQTNEQYF.

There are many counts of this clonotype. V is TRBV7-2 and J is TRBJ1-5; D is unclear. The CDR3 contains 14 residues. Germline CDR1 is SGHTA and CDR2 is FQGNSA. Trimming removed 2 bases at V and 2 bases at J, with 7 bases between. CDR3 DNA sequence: TGTGCCAGCAGCTTATCGTTCGGCAATCAGCCCCAGCATTTT. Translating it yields CASSLSFGNQPQHF. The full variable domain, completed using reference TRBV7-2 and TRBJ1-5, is GAGVSQSPSNKVTEKGKDVELRCDPISGHTALYWYRQSLGQGLEFLIYFQGNSAPDKSGLPSDRFSAERTGGSVSTLTIQRTQQEDSAVYLCASSLSFGNQPQHFGDGTRLSIL.

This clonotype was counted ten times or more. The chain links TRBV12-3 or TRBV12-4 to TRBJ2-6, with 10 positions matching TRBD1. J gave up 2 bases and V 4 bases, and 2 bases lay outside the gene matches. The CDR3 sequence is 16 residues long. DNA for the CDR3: TGTGCCAGCAGTTCCGGGACAGGGGCTGGGGCCAACGTCCTGACTTTC. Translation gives CASSSGTGAGANVLTF.

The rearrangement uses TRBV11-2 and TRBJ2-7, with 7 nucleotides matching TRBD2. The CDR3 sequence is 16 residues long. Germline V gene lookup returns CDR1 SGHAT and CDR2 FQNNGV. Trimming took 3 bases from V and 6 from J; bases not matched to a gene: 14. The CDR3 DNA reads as TGTGCCAGCAGCTTCATCGCGCGGGAGTGGACGGGCGAGCAGTACTTC. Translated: CASSFIAREWTGEQYF.

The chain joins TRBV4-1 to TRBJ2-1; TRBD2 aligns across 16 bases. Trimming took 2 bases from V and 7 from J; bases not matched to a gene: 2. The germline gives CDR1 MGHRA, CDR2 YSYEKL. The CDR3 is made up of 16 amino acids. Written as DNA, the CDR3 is TGCGCCAGCAGCCAATCGGGACTAGCGGGAGGGAATGAGCAGTTCTTC. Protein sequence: CASSQSGLAGGNEQFF.

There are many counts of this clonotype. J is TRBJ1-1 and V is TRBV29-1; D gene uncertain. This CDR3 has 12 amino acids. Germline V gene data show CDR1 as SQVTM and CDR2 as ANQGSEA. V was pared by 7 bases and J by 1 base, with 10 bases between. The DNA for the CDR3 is TGCAGCGCTAAGACTGGGAACACTGAAGCTTTCTTT. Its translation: CSAKTGNTEAFF.